These 21 T cell receptor beta chains were sequenced from one sample in a study of human T cells and chemical hapten exposure. MiXCR was run by TCRdb on the RACE reads, yielding one entry per CDR3 protein. The sample includes about 140,000 distinct CDR3 sequences, over 9.5% of them seen just once. The time point denotes: patch test 2, 6 weeks after DPC sensitization. Treatment described: therapeutic diphenylcyclopropenone sensitization with weekly scalp DPC. The source was whole blood, collected in connection with sensitization to the hapten diphenylcyclopropenone (DPC). The receptor set was obtained from a woman aged 45-59 years with alopecia areata. Some clones in this sample may be carry-over from other donors' samples.

This clonotype was recorded at least ten times. This chain uses TRBV5-1 with TRBJ2-7; TRBD1 matches at 8 bases. V lost 5 bases, J lost 1 base, and 5 bases stayed unmatched. Per germline, CDR1 SGHRS and CDR2 YFSETQ. The CDR3 covers 14 residues. CDR3 coding DNA: TGCGCCAGCAGGATGACAGGGGCGTCCTACGAGCAGTACTTC. This sequence encodes CASRMTGASYEQYF.

This clonotype was recorded many times. CDR3 DNA sequence: TGTTCATCGGGACGGAACACCGGGGAGCTGTTTTTT. It translates to CSSGRNTGELFF. The chain has TRBV5-5 and TRBJ2-2; D is perhaps TRBD1 or TRBD2 (5 bases each). The CDR3 loop spans 12 amino acids. Germline V CDR1 and CDR2: SGHKS, YYEKEE (reference sequence).

This chain uses TRBV12-2 with TRBJ2-5; no DNA check was done on the table's D call, TRBD1. TRBV12-2 is listed as a pseudogene. CDR3 length: 12 residues. The CDR3 loop is CATLPRAETQYF. The CDR3 DNA is TGTGCAACTTTGCCTAGGGCGGAGACCCAGTACTTC.

The V call is TRBV5-1, the J call TRBJ2-7; a possible D gene is TRBD1 (5 bases). Germline assignment: CDR1 SGHRS and CDR2 YFSETQ. This CDR3 has 13 residues. V shed 0 bases and J shed 6 bases, with 10 bases lying between them. The CDR3, as DNA: TGCGCCAGCAGCTTGGCCTCGCAGGGCGAGCAGTACTTC. Translated, it gives CASSLASQGEQYF.

In its sample, this clonotype was seen many times. The J gene is TRBJ1-2, the V gene TRBV3-1, with D unclear. The CDR3 covers 16 residues. CDR1 is LGHDT, CDR2 YNNKEL, per germline (reference sequence). Trimming took 1 base from V and 5 from J, leaving 17 bases between them. The CDR3 sequence: CASSQVLGRQVYGYTF. As DNA, the CDR3 is TGTGCCAGCAGCCAAGTTCTCGGACGCCAGGTTTATGGCTACACCTTC. Variable domain in full (rest from reference TRBV3-1 and TRBJ1-2): DTAVSQTPKYLVTQMGNDKSIKCEQNLGHDTMYWYKQDSKKFLKIMFSYNNKELIINETVPNRFSPKSPDKAHLNLHINSLELGDSAVYFCASSQVLGRQVYGYTFGSGTRLTVV.

V is TRBV30 and J is TRBJ2-7; TRBD1 is a possible D gene (6 bases). Trimming took 0 bases from V and 5 from J, leaving 11 bases between them. The CDR3 runs 13 residues. CDR1 and CDR2 from the germline V gene are GTSNPN and SVGIG (reference sequence). CDR3 coding DNA: TGTGCCTGGAGTGTTAGGGGGTCTCACGAGCAGTACTTC. As protein: CAWSVRGSHEQYF.

This clonotype was observed at least ten times. The V and J genes are TRBV5-1 and TRBJ1-6; D ambiguous. This CDR3 contains 15 residues. V lost 4 bases to trimming and J lost 0 bases, with 8 bases between them. Germline loops: CDR1 SGHRS, CDR2 YFSETQ. The DNA of the CDR3 is TGCGCCAGCAGCAGTCAGAGCTCCTATAATTCACCCCTCCACTTT. This codes for CASSSQSSYNSPLHF.

This clonotype has just a few counts. The rearrangement uses TRBV12-3 or TRBV12-4 and TRBJ2-5; D is perhaps TRBD2 (5 bases). The CDR3 contains 15 residues. The V and J ends lost 0 bases and 5 bases respectively, with 13 bases between them. DNA of the CDR3: TGTGCCAGCAGTTTAGCGGGAGAGGCTAGGGAGACCCAGTACTTC. It yields the protein CASSLAGEARETQYF.

This clonotype was detected only a few times. In nucleotides, the CDR3 is TGCAGTGCTGGTGCTTTAGCGGGGGGAAATGAGCAGTTCTTC. Its translation is CSAGALAGGNEQFF. The V call is TRBV20-1, the J call TRBJ2-1; 10 bases line up with TRBD2. J lost 7 bases, V lost 5 bases, and 8 bases had no gene match. Germline CDR1 reads DFQATT; CDR2 reads SNEGSKA (reference sequence). The CDR3 consists of 14 residues.

The V gene is TRBV7-9, the J gene TRBJ2-7; D may be TRBD2 (5 bases). Germline V CDR1 and CDR2: SEHNR, FQNEAQ (reference sequence). V lost 5 bases and J 6 bases, leaving 17 bases between the germline ends. There are 14 residues in the CDR3. The CDR3 DNA sequence: TGTGCCAGCAGCCCCGGGGTAGTGCCGGGCGAGCAGTACTTC. Its translation is CASSPGVVPGEQYF.

The V and J genes are TRBV12-5 and TRBJ2-7; 8 bases are shared with TRBD2. With V trimmed by 7 bases and J by 0 bases, 8 bases remained unmatched. From germline, CDR1 is LGHNT and CDR2 FRNRAP. This CDR3 has 15 amino acids. The CDR3 loop is CASARSTSGSYEQYF. For the CDR3, the DNA is TGTGCTAGTGCCCGGTCCACTAGCGGCTCCTACGAGCAGTACTTC.

This clonotype occurred a few times. The CDR3 ends on some other residue instead of the conserved phenylalanine or tryptophan, so this is likely a read error. No DNA is shown, since the ends of the CDR3 on it are uncertain; the CDR3 is the one TCRdb lists. This chain connects TRBV29-1 to TRBJ1-2; the table's TRBD1 call for D was not verified on the DNA. The CDR3 has 11 amino acids, counting both end residues. Germline V CDR1 and CDR2: SQVTM, ANQGSEA. CDR3 sequence: CSVEISQKTAY.

The rearrangement joins TRBV4-2 to TRBJ2-1; 7 nucleotides match TRBD2. The CDR3 length is 15 residues. Germline lookup yields CDR1 LGHNA and CDR2 YNFKEQ. Losses at the gene ends were 2 bases for V and 5 bases for J; bases not matched to a gene: 6. CDR3: CASSQLSGPHNEQFF. CDR3 DNA sequence: TGTGCCAGCAGCCAACTTAGCGGGCCCCACAATGAGCAGTTCTTC.

This clonotype was picked up a small number of times. The CDR3 DNA sequence: TGTGCCAGCAGCCAAGACCTTAACTTCTACAATGAGCAGTTCTTC. Translation: CASSQDLNFYNEQFF. V usage is TRBV14 and J usage is TRBJ2-1; the D is unclear. Germline V lookup: CDR1 SGHDN, CDR2 FVKESK. The ends were cut back, 0 bases at V and 3 bases at J, with 9 bases in the middle. The CDR3 has 15 amino acids.

This clonotype turned up a few times. The chain is built from TRBV6-5 and TRBJ1-1; 7 positions agree with TRBD1. Germline CDR1 and CDR2: MNHEY and SVGAGI. The V segment lost 6 bases and the J segment 0 bases; nucleotides outside the gene matches: 16. CDR3 length equals 18 residues. The CDR3 sequence: CASRRGQQLGSMNTEAFF. The DNA of the CDR3 is TGTGCCAGCAGACGGGGACAGCAACTTGGATCCATGAACACTGAAGCTTTCTTT.

This clonotype occurred a few times. This chain links TRBV18 with TRBJ2-3; TRBD2 agrees at 8 bases. Germline V gives CDR1 KGHSH, CDR2 LQKENI. The CDR3 contains 15 residues. Germline trimming cut 2 bases from V and 5 bases from J; bases unmatched to any gene: 6. CDR3 nucleotide sequence: TGTGCCAGCTCACCAGCGGGAGGAAGAAGAGATACGCAGTATTTT. This gives the protein CASSPAGGRRDTQYF.

This clonotype was counted ten times or more. The chain couples TRBV7-6 to TRBJ2-2; 9 bases map to TRBD2. V was pared by 0 bases and J by 3 bases, with 5 bases of the junction left unmatched. Germline-derived CDR1 and CDR2 are SGHVS and FNYEAQ. CDR3 length: 17 amino acids. The CDR3: CASSLAPVAGDTGELFF. The CDR3 nucleotides are TGTGCCAGCAGCTTAGCGCCGGTAGCGGGGGACACCGGGGAGCTGTTTTTT.

This clonotype appeared a few times. This chain uses TRBV6-5 with TRBJ1-5; tentatively, D is TRBD1 (6 bases). V lost 6 bases and J lost 6, with 18 bases in between. This CDR3 is built from 15 residues. Germline CDR1 and CDR2: MNHEY and SVGAGI. The CDR3 region is CASSVGGARIQPQHF. DNA for the CDR3: TGTGCCAGCAGCGTCGGGGGGGCGAGGATTCAGCCCCAGCATTTT.

This clonotype came up many times. The CDR3 spells CASIGGQRSNQPQHF. DNA for the CDR3: TGTGCCAGTATCGGCGGACAGCGTAGCAATCAGCCCCAGCATTTT. The chain employs TRBV19 and TRBJ1-5; TRBD1 might be the D (6 bases). Trimming left V 7 bases short and J 0 bases short, with 13 bases between. Germline V gives CDR1 LNHDA, CDR2 SQIVND (reference sequence). The CDR3 totals 15 residues.

The chain couples TRBV9 to TRBJ2-1, with 9 bases lining up with TRBD2. Germline trimming cut 2 bases from V and 3 bases from J; bases unmatched to any gene: 3. CDR3 length: 15 residues. Germline loops: CDR1 SGDLS, CDR2 YYNGEE. The CDR3 bases are TGTGCCAGCAGCGTTAGCGGGAGCTTCTACAATGAGCAGTTCTTC. It codes for CASSVSGSFYNEQFF.

This clonotype came up many times. The chain uses TRBV20-1 and TRBJ1-2, with D perhaps matching TRBD1 (5 bases). The V gene's germline CDR1 is DFQATT and CDR2 SNEGSKA (reference sequence). CDR3 size: 13 residues. V was clipped by 5 bases and J by 8 bases, with 18 bases between them. Here the CDR3 reads CSAPSPRVRGYTF. As DNA, the CDR3 is TGCAGTGCTCCCAGTCCCAGGGTGCGAGGCTACACCTTC.